This T cell receptor beta chain was sequenced during a study of CD8 T cells in ankylosing spondylitis. Study-level findings and limits: Apparently characteristic of ankylosing spondylitis blood was a TCR beta motif (fewer than 10 highly homologous variants). It was reported that disease-linked clones were significantly enriched in matched ankylosing spondylitis synovial fluid. Earlier work had already found some motif variants in reactive arthritis synovial fluid and blood.

The V end was cut by 7 bases, the J end by 4 bases, with 22 bases between. Looked up from germline, CDR1 is SQVTM and CDR2 is ANQGSEA. CDR3 length: 15 amino acids. The TCR beta libraries were generated through quantitative 5'-RACE incorporating molecular barcodes. One entry per CDR3 protein results from TCRdb running MiXCR on the 5' RACE reads. This table holds about 240,000 distinct CDR3 sequences, roughly a tenth found once. This clonotype was observed at least ten times. Its specificity is unknown. Sequenced: blood, either unsorted or a sorted T cell fraction (not recorded which). This chain links TRBV29-1 with TRBJ1-2, with D maybe TRBD1 (5 bases). This receptor was identified in a male donor with ankylosing spondylitis or in good health (not recorded which). In DNA, the CDR3 is TGCAGCGCAACCTCTCAGGGCGTTGGCAGCTATGGCTACACCTTC. This gives the protein CSATSQGVGSYGYTF.